The present T cell receptor beta chain was sequenced within a study of cytomegalovirus exposure and HLA in healthy donors. The CDR3 loop spans 16 amino acids. Trimming at V came to 5 bases and at J to 6 bases, leaving 9 bases not matched to a gene. CDR1 LNHNV and CDR2 YYDKDF come from the germline V gene (reference sequence). This clone was detected only once. Some clones are missing from TCRdb's copy, which holds only in-frame ones; the method was immunoSEQ multiplex PCR. The sample contains around 150,000 clones, roughly four fifths of which appear only once. This receptor was obtained from a man aged 25 to 40 in good health and CMV-seropositive. J is TRBJ2-3 and V is TRBV15; 12 bases are a match to TRBD1. The sample consisted of PBMCs. The CDR3 sequence: CATSSRWDRGRDTQYF. In nucleotides, the CDR3 is TGTGCCACCAGCTCTCGATGGGACAGGGGGCGGGATACGCAGTATTTT.